The clone carrying this T cell receptor (beta chain) was seen ten or more times. Germline V lookup: CDR1 ENHRY, CDR2 SYGVKD. V was clipped by 8 bases and J by 2 bases, with 19 bases between them. The CDR3 is made up of 16 amino acids. These data are taken from a study of low-dose radiotherapy and immunotherapy resistance in tumors. Study in general: With fractions of 0.5 Gy given every 2 weeks, Cohort 1 accumulated a total of 6.5 Gy. Intravenous administration to patients comprised nivolumab at 240 mg every two weeks and ipilimumab at 1 mg/kg every six weeks. A daily 300 mg dose of oral aspirin was taken by patients for four cycles from cycle 1 day 1.

The time point: after trial treatment. Treatment meaning: LDRT plus nivolumab, ipilimumab, low-dose cyclophosphamide and aspirin (RACIN trial). First-strand cDNA used TRAV- and TRBV-specific primers, covering alpha and beta chains. TCR amplification ran about 20 PCR cycles using constant-region and V-primer adapter primers. mRNA that had been isolated underwent amplification through in vitro transcription. Via MiXCR, TCRdb re-called the reads, giving one row per CDR3 protein. The data contain approximately 91,000 distinct CDR3 sequences, 20% to 25% of them singletons. The TCR sequence derives from a female donor with ovarian cancer. V and J are TRBV10-3 and TRBJ2-1, with TRBD2 as a possible D gene (6 bases). The sequenced sample was PBMCs, obtained after low-dose radiotherapy plus immunotherapy. CDR3 sequence reads: CAISFSRESAYNEQFF. DNA of the CDR3: TGTGCCATCTCATTCTCCCGGGAGTCTGCCTACAATGAGCAGTTCTTC.